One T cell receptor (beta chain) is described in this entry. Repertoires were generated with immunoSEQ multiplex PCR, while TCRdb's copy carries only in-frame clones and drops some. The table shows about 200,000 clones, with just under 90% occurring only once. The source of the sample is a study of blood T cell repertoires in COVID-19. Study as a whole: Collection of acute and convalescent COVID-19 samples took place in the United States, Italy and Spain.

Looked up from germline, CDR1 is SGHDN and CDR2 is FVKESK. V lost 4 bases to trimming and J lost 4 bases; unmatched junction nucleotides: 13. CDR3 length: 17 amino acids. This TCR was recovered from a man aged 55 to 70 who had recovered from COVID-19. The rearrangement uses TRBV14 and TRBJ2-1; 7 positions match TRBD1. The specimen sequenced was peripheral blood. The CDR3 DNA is TGTGCCAGCAGCCTAACCGGAGCAAGGGGGCCATACAATGAGCAGTTCTTC. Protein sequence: CASSLTGARGPYNEQFF.